Below, 20 T cell receptor beta chains from the same sample are listed, as sequenced in a study of blood T cell repertoires in COVID-19. Method: immunoSEQ multiplex PCR; TCRdb's copy keeps in-frame clones and lacks some. The sample lists 250,000 to 300,000 clones; roughly 86% were seen once. Sequencing used peripheral blood. The receptors come from a man aged 18 to 30 with active or convalescent COVID-19.

This clone was seen only a few times. The CDR3 loop reads CASSILGDNQPQHF. The CDR3 nucleotides read TGTGCCAGTAGTATTTTAGGGGATAATCAGCCCCAGCATTTT. The chain uses TRBV19 and TRBJ1-5; D is perhaps TRBD1 (5 bases). Germline loops: CDR1 LNHDA, CDR2 SQIVND (reference sequence). This CDR3 has 14 residues. Trimming took 3 bases from V and 4 from J, leaving 10 bases between them.

V is TRBV5-4 and J is TRBJ1-3; TRBD1 aligns across 7 bases. The CDR3 runs to 13 residues. The V gene end was trimmed by 0 bases and the J gene end by 9 bases; junction bases not matched to a gene: 3. The germline CDR1 and CDR2 sequences are SGHNT and YYREEE (reference sequence). CDR3 bases: TGTGCCAGCAGCTTGGAGGGGGCTTCCACCATATATTTT. Its translation: CASSLEGASTIYF.

The chain employs TRBV30 and TRBJ2-7; 11 positions agree with TRBD2. Germline trimming cut 4 bases from V and 0 bases from J; bases unmatched to any gene: 2. Per the germline V gene, CDR1 is GTSNPN and CDR2 is SVGIG (reference sequence). The CDR3 runs 14 residues. CDR3 nucleotide sequence: TGTGCCTGGACACTAGCGGGAGTCTCCTACGAGCAGTACTTC. This sequence encodes CAWTLAGVSYEQYF. Combining the CDR3 with reference TRBV30 and TRBJ2-7 gives the whole variable domain SQTIHQWPATLVQPVGSPLSLECTVEGTSNPNLYWYRQAAGRGLQLLFYSVGIGQISSEVPQNLSASRPQDRQFILSSKKLLLSDSGFYLCAWTLAGVSYEQYFGPGTRLTVT.

This clone has a single count. V and J are TRBV5-1 and TRBJ1-1, with TRBD1 matching 7 bases. CDR3 length equals 14 residues. Germline assignment: CDR1 SGHRS and CDR2 YFSETQ. Germline trimming cut 4 bases from V and 6 bases from J; bases unmatched to any gene: 9. CDR3 in DNA: TGCGCCAGCAGCCTTGGGACAGCAGGCTCTGAAGCTTTCTTT. Translated, it gives CASSLGTAGSEAFF.

J is TRBJ1-5 and V is TRBV19; 7 positions match TRBD1. The CDR3 consists of 17 residues. V lost 5 bases to trimming and J lost 0 bases; unmatched junction nucleotides: 10. Germline CDR1 reads LNHDA; CDR2 reads SQIVND (reference sequence). CDR3 bases: TGTGCCAGTAGTGAACCCGGGACAGCTTATAGCAATCAGCCCCAGCATTTT. This sequence encodes CASSEPGTAYSNQPQHF.

The V call is TRBV5-5, the J call TRBJ2-2; D unclear. The CDR3 has 12 residues. V lost 5 bases to trimming and J lost 6 bases, with 8 bases between them. The germline V gene encodes CDR1 SGHKS and CDR2 YYEKEE (reference sequence). CDR3 residues: CASSFNSGELFF. The CDR3 region has the DNA TGTGCCAGCAGTTTCAATTCCGGGGAGCTGTTTTTT.

The rearrangement uses TRBV5-4 and TRBJ1-1; tentatively, D is TRBD1 (5 bases). Deletions cut 7 bases from V and 1 base from J, with 8 bases between. CDR1 is SGHNT and CDR2 is YYREEE in the germline V gene (reference sequence). The CDR3 totals 12 residues. This CDR3 reads CASGQGNTEAFF. CDR3 nucleotide sequence: TGTGCCAGCGGGCAGGGGAACACTGAAGCTTTCTTT.

The rearrangement joins TRBV30 to TRBJ1-2; 8 bases fit TRBD1. The germline V gene has CDR1 GTSNPN and CDR2 SVGIG (reference sequence). This CDR3 spans 16 amino acids. The junction had 14 bases not matched to a gene; V was cut back by 0 bases and J by 8 bases. CDR3 sequence: CAWSVGARTGFWGYTF. The CDR3 nucleotides are TGTGCCTGGAGTGTTGGGGCACGGACAGGGTTTTGGGGCTACACCTTC.

CDR3 loop: CASGLAAGQGYTF. CDR3 DNA: TGTGCTAGTGGTTTGGCCGCGGGACAGGGCTACACCTTC. The rearrangement joins TRBV12-5 to TRBJ1-2; 7 bases map to TRBD1. The CDR3 is 13 amino acids. The V gene's germline CDR1 is LGHNT and CDR2 FRNRAP. The junction had 4 bases not matched to a gene; V was cut back by 1 base and J by 8 bases.

This clone has only a few counts. The chain has TRBV20-1 and TRBJ2-3; 8 bases are shared with TRBD2. The CDR3 extends over 15 amino acids. Germline CDR1 and CDR2: DFQATT and SNEGSKA (reference sequence). V trimming: 3 bases; J trimming: 2 bases; junction bases outside the gene matches: 7. The CDR3 DNA follows: TGCAGTGCTAGTATGATAGCGGGGATCACAGATACGCAGTATTTT. This codes for CSASMIAGITDTQYF.

This chain connects TRBV20-1 to TRBJ2-3, with 8 positions matching TRBD1. Trimming at V came to 3 bases and at J to 4 bases, leaving 12 bases not matched to a gene. The CDR3 sequence is 16 residues long. The V gene's germline CDR1 is DFQATT and CDR2 SNEGSKA (reference sequence). CDR3 residues: CSASPLGQGAPDTQYF. The CDR3 DNA follows: TGCAGTGCTAGTCCCCTCGGGCAGGGGGCCCCAGATACGCAGTATTTT.

This chain uses TRBV7-3 with TRBJ2-5; D remains ambiguous. This CDR3 comprises 15 residues. Germline CDR1 SGHTA, CDR2 FQGTGA. V was pared by 2 bases and J by 2 bases, with 12 bases between. The CDR3 spells CASSLGFQEQETQYF. Written as DNA, the CDR3 is TGTGCCAGCAGCTTAGGTTTCCAGGAACAAGAGACCCAGTACTTC.

This rearrangement joins TRBV28 to TRBJ1-5, with D possibly TRBD1 on 6 matching bases. V lost 4 bases and J 2 bases, leaving 12 bases between the germline ends. The CDR3 totals 15 residues. CDR1 and CDR2 (germline): MDHEN, SYDVKM. The CDR3 nucleotides read TGTGCCAGCAGTTCCCAGGGGCTGGGCAATCAGCCCCAGCATTTT. Amino acid sequence: CASSSQGLGNQPQHF.

The chain carries TRBV6-1 and TRBJ1-3; D gene ambiguous. CDR3 size: 16 residues. Germline values: CDR1 MNHNS, CDR2 SASEGT. V lost 1 base, J lost 9 bases, and 19 bases lay in between. The CDR3 spells CASSEGAFVDTLTIYF. The DNA for the CDR3 is TGTGCCAGCAGTGAAGGGGCATTTGTGGATACGCTCACCATATATTTT.

V and J are TRBV2 and TRBJ1-2; no clear D gene. Germline V lookup: CDR1 SNHLY, CDR2 FYNNEI. V was trimmed by 8 bases and J by 6 bases, leaving 13 bases between them. The CDR3 totals 12 residues. The CDR3 spells CASRLSGNGYTF. The CDR3 DNA sequence: TGTGCCAGCCGCCTCTCAGGCAATGGCTACACCTTC. Full variable domain (outside the CDR3, taken from reference TRBV2 and TRBJ1-2): EPEVTQTPSHQVTQMGQEVILRCVPISNHLYFYWYRQILGQKVEFLVSFYNNEISEKSEIFDDQFSVERPDGSNFTLKIRSTKLEDSAMYFCASRLSGNGYTFGSGTRLTVV.

The genes are TRBV6-5 and TRBJ2-7; possibly TRBD1 for D (7 bases). Trimming pared 4 bases from V and 2 bases from J, leaving 12 bases between. The CDR3 has 14 amino acids. CDR1 is MNHEY and CDR2 is SVGAGI in the germline V gene. The CDR3 reads CASSSGGQTYEQYF. The CDR3 DNA follows: TGTGCCAGCAGTTCCGGGGGACAGACCTACGAGCAGTACTTC.

This clone was observed a few times. The chain recombines TRBV6-5 with TRBJ1-5; TRBD1 aligns across 8 bases. The V gene end was trimmed by 6 bases and the J gene end by 5 bases; junction bases not matched to a gene: 9. The CDR3 runs to 15 residues. Germline V gives CDR1 MNHEY, CDR2 SVGAGI. CDR3 DNA sequence: TGTGCCAGCAGACAGTTTGACAGGGGAGATCAGCCCCAGCATTTT. Translated, it gives CASRQFDRGDQPQHF.

The V call is TRBV5-1, the J call TRBJ1-2, with a weak D call TRBD1 (5 bases). Germline CDR1 and CDR2: SGHRS and YFSETQ. V was clipped by 1 base and J by 3 bases, with 10 bases between them. There are 14 residues in the CDR3. The CDR3 DNA reads as TGCGCCAGCAGCTTGTCGCCGGGGGACTATGGCTACACCTTC. This encodes CASSLSPGDYGYTF.

J is TRBJ1-2 and V is TRBV27; D is perhaps TRBD1 (5 bases). V was cut by 4 bases and J by 0 bases, with 9 bases left in between. The CDR3 covers 14 residues. The germline V gene encodes CDR1 MNHEY and CDR2 SMNVEV (reference sequence). The CDR3 region has the DNA TGTGCCAGCAGTTCAACAGGATCTAACTATGGCTACACCTTC. As protein: CASSSTGSNYGYTF.

The chain's CDR3 is CASSPIPYEQYF. The CDR3 bases are TGTGCCAGCAGCCCTATACCATACGAGCAGTACTTC. V is TRBV28 and J is TRBJ2-7; D remains ambiguous. V was trimmed by 6 bases and J by 4 bases, leaving 10 bases between them. The length of the CDR3 is 12 residues. The V gene's germline CDR1 is MDHEN and CDR2 SYDVKM.